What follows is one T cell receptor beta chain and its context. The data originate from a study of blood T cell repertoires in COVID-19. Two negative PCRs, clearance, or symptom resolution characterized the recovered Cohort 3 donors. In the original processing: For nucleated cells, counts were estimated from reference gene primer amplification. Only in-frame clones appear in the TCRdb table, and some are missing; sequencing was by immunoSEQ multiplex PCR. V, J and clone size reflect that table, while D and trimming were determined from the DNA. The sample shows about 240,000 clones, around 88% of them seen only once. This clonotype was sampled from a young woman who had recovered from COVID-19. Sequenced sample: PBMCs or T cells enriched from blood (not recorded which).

The CDR3: CASSPPGLAGRYEQYF. CDR3 DNA: TGTGCCAGCTCACCACCGGGGCTAGCGGGACGATACGAGCAGTACTTC. This rearrangement joins TRBV18 to TRBJ2-7, with 9 bases that match TRBD2. The CDR3 has 16 residues. CDR1 is KGHSH, CDR2 LQKENI, per germline. Trimming at V came to 0 bases and at J to 4 bases, leaving 7 bases not matched to a gene. The full variable domain, rest sourced from reference TRBV18 and TRBJ2-7, is NAGVMQNPRHLVRRRGQEARLRCSPMKGHSHVYWYRQLPEEGLKFMVYLQKENIIDESGMPKERFSAEFPKEGPSILRIQQVVRGDSAAYFCASSPPGLAGRYEQYFGPGTRLTVT.